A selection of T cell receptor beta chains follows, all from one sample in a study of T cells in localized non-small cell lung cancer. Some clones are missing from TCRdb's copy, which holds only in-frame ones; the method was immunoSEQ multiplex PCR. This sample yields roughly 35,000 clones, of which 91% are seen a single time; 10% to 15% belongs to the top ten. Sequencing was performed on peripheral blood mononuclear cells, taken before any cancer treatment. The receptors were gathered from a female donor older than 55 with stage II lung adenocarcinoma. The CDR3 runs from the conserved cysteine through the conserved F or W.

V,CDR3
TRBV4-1,CATSREGPTPYEQYF
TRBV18,CASSPDAGQGYTF
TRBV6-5,CASRPLPQVTGELFF
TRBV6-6,CASSYNGGSTEAFF
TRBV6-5,CASSDRGWIYGYTF
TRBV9,CASSQLGLAGGRSYNEQFF
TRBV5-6,CASSLMKYEQYF
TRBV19,CASSIGGTVGNEQFF
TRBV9,CASSLTGGDSPLHF
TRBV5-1,CASSLVRDPTLSTDTQYF
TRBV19,CASSIEPFRETQYF
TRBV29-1,CSVVGERTEAFF
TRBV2,CASSEDMNTEAFF
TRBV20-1,CSAQIYGYTF
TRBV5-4,CASSPGTSSNQPQHF
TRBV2,CASKGREGTEAFF
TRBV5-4,CASSAGGAGSNQPQHF
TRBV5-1,CASSLATSGGTDTQYF
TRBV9,CASSVKDTQYF
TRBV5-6,CASSLNLQGPYEQYF
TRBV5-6,CASSRDRGRDTGELFF
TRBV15,CATSRGRGSSYEQYF
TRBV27,CASSLGQGGTEAFF
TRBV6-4,CASSDSMASGDEQFF
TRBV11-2,CASSLLGAYQRTTDTQYF
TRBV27,CARRGPNTEAFF
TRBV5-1,CASSLGLANEQFF
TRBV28,CASTLPGQGIKTQYF
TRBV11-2,CASSPGREPLHF
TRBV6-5,CASSLGTGELFF
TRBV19,CASSTLDREYGYTF
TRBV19,CASSPIADNGYTF
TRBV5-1,CASSLEIGASDTQYF
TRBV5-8,CASSLVWGYTF
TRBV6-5,CAGGRETQYF
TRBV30,CAWSFRVNTEAFF
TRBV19,CASSNTGVHTGELFF
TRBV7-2,CASSRSGPHNEQFF
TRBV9,CASSPYQGNQPQHF
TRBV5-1,CASSLLPGDTEAFF
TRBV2,CASSASGLEGYEQYF
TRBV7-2,CASTLNSGSSGEQFF
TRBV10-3,CAISEQASEQYF
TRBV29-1,CSGRTAGGFNEQFF
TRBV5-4,CASKIDQVGYEQYF
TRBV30,CAWSGSLRNQPQHF
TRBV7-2,CASSSPSRNGNTIYF
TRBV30,CAWRAIYEQYF
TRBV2,CASSKQQGRTDTQYF
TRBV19,CASTQTSRNTGELFF
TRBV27,CASSYRGPGGTDTQYF
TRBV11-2,CASTDGISRTGATGELFF
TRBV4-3,CASSPVPGTSGFYEQFF
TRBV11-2,CASSFGSQETQYF
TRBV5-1,CASGPGGGRDEKLFF
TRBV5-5,CASSSLFGRDVTDTQYF
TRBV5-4,CASSLDQGAGANVLTF
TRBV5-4,CASSLRQSTDTQYF
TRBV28,CASTYRTGFTEAFF
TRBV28,CASSYGTQSEFF